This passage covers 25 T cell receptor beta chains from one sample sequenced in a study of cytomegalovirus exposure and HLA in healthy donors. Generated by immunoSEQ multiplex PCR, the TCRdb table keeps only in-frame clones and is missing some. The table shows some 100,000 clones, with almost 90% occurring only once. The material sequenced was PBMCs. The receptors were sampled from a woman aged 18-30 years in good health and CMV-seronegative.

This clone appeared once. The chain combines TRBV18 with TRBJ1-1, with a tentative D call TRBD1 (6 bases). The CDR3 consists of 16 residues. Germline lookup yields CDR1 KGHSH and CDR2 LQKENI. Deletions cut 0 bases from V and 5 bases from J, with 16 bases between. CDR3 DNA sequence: TGTGCCAGCTCACCACCGGGATGGACAGAGAGTACTGAAGCTTTCTTT. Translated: CASSPPGWTESTEAFF.

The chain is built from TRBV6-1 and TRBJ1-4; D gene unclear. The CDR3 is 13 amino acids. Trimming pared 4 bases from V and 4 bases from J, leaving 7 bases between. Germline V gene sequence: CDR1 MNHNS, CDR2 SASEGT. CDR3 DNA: TGTGCCAGCAGTGCAGGAAATAATGAAAAACTGTTTTTT. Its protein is CASSAGNNEKLFF.

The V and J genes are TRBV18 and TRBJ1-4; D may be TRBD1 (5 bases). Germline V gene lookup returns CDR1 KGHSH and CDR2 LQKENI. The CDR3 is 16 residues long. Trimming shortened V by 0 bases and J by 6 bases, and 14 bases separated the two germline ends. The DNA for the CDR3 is TGTGCCAGCTCACCACCTTTGGGGGACTCGCATGAAAAACTGTTTTTT. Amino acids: CASSPPLGDSHEKLFF.

The CDR3 protein is CASSQAWNTEAFF. In nucleotides, the CDR3 is TGTGCCAGCAGCCAAGCTTGGAACACTGAAGCTTTCTTT. The chain uses TRBV4-2 and TRBJ1-1; D uncertain. The CDR3 runs to 13 residues. CDR1 and CDR2 (germline): LGHNA, YNFKEQ. V was pared by 1 base and J by 1 base, with 4 bases between.

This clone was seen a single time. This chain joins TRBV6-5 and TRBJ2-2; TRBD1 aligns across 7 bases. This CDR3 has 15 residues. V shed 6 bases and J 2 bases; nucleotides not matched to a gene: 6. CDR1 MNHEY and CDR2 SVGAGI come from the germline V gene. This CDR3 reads CASRKGQTNTGELFF. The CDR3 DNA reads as TGTGCCAGCAGAAAGGGACAGACTAACACCGGGGAGCTGTTTTTT.

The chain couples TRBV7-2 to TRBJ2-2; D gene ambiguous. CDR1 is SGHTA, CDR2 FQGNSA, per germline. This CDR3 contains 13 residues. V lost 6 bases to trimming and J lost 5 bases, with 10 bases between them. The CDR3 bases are TGTGCCAGCAGACGCGTCATTACCGGGGAGCTGTTTTTT. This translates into CASRRVITGELFF.

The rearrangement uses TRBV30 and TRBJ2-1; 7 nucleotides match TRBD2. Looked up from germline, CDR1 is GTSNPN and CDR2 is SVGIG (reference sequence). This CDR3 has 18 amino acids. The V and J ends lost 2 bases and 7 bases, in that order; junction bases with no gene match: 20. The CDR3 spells CAWSIGGARGGPRNEQFF. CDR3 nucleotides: TGTGCCTGGAGTATTGGTGGTGCCCGGGGAGGGCCGAGGAATGAGCAGTTCTTC.

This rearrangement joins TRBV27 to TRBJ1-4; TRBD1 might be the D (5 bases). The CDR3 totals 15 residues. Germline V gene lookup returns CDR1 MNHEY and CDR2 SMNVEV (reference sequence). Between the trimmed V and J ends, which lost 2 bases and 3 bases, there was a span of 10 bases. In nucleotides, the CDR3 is TGTGCCAGCAGTTTAGGGGCAGATCCTAATGAAAAACTGTTTTTT. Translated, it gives CASSLGADPNEKLFF.

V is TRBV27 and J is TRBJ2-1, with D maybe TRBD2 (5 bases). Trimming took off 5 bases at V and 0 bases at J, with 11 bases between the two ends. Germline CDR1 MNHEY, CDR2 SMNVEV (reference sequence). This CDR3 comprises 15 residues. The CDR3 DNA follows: TGTGCCAGCAGTACCGGACTGAGCTCCTACAATGAGCAGTTCTTC. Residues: CASSTGLSSYNEQFF.

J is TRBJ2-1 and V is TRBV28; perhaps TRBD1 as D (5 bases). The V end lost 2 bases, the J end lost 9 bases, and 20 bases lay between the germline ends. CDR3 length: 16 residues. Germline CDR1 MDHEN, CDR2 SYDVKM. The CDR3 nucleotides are TGTGCCAGCAGTTTAGGTTCGCTGGACAAGGCTTTTGAGCAGTTCTTC. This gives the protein CASSLGSLDKAFEQFF.

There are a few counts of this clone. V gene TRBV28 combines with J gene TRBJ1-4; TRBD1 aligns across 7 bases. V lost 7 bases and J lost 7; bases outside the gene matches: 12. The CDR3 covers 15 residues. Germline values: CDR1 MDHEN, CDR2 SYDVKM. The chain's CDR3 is CASTSGGTGVEKLFF. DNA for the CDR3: TGTGCCAGCACTTCCGGGGGAACAGGGGTTGAAAAACTGTTTTTT.

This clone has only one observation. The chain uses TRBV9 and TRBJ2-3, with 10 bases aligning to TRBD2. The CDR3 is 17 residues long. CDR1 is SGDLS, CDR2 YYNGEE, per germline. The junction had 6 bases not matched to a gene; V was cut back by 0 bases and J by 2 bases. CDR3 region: CASSVDPSGSHTDTQYF. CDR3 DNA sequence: TGTGCCAGCAGCGTAGACCCTAGCGGGAGCCACACAGATACGCAGTATTTT. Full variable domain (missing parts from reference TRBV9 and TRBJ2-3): DSGVTQTPKHLITATGQRVTLRCSPRSGDLSVYWYQQSLDQGLQFLIQYYNGEERAKGNILERFSAQQFPDLHSELNLSSLELGDSALYFCASSVDPSGSHTDTQYFGPGTRLTVL.

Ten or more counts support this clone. The CDR3 loop is CAGGDRETSPLHF. CDR3 DNA: TGTGCCGGAGGGGACAGGGAGACTTCACCCCTCCACTTT. V usage is TRBV6-1 and J usage is TRBJ1-6; 9 positions match TRBD1. The J segment lost 9 bases and the V segment lost 11 bases, leaving 8 bases of the junction unmatched. Germline CDR1 MNHNS, CDR2 SASEGT. This CDR3 spans 13 amino acids.

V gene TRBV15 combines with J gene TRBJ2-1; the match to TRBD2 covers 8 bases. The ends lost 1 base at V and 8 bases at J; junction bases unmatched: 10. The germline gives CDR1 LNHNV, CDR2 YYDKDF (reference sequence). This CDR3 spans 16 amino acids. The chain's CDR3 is CATSRVEGSGTDEQFF. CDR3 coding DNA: TGTGCCACCAGCAGAGTAGAGGGTAGCGGGACGGATGAGCAGTTCTTC.

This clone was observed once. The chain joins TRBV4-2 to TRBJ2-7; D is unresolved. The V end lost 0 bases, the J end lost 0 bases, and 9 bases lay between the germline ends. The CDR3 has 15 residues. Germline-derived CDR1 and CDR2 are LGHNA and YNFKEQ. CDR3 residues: CASSQETGSSYEQYF. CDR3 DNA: TGTGCCAGCAGCCAAGAAACCGGTAGCTCCTACGAGCAGTACTTC.

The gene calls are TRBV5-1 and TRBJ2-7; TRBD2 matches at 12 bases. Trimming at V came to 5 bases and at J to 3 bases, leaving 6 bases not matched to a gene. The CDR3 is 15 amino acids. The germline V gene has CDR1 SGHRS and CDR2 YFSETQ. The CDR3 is CASSLGLAGNYEQYF. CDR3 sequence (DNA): TGCGCCAGCAGTCTTGGACTAGCGGGGAACTACGAGCAGTACTTC.

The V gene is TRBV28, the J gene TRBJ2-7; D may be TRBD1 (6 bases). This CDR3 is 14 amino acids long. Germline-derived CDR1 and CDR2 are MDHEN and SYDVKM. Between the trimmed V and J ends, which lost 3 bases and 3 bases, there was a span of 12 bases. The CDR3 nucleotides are TGTGCCAGCAGTTTTGGCAGGGGTTTCTACGAGCAGTACTTC. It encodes CASSFGRGFYEQYF.

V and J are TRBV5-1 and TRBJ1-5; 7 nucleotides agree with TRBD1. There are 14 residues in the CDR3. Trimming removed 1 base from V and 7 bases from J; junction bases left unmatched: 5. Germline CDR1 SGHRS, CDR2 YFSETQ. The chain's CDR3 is CASSLRTGGQPQHF. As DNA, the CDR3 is TGCGCCAGCAGCTTGAGGACAGGCGGACAGCCCCAGCATTTT. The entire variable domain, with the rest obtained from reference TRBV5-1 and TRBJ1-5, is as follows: KAGVTQTPRYLIKTRGQQVTLSCSPISGHRSVSWYQQTPGQGLQFLFEYFSETQRNKGNFPGRFSGRQFSNSRSEMNVSTLELGDSALYLCASSLRTGGQPQHFGDGTRLSIL.

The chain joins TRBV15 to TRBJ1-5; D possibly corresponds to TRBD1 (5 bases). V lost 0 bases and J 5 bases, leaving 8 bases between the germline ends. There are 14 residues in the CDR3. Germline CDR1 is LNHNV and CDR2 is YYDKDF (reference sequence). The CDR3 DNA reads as TGTGCCACCAGCAGAGACAGGGCCCATCAGCCCCAGCATTTT. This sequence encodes CATSRDRAHQPQHF.

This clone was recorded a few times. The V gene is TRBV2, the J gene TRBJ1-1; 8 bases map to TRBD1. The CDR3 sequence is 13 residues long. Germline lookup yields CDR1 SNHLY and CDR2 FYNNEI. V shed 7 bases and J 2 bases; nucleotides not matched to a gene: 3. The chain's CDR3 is CASTGQGNTEAFF. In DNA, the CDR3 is TGTGCCAGCACAGGACAGGGAAACACTGAAGCTTTCTTT.

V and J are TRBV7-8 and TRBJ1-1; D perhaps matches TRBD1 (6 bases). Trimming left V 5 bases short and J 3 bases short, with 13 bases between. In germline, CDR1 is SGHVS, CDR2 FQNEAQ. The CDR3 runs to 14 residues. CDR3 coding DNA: TGTGCCAGCAGCAATTACCAGGGGCACACTGAAGCTTTCTTT. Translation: CASSNYQGHTEAFF.

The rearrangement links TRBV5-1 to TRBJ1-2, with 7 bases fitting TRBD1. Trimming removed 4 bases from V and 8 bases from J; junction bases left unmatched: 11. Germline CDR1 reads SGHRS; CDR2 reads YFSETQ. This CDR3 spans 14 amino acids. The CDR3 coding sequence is TGCGCCAGCAGCGGCGGGGACAGATACTGGGGCTACACCTTC. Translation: CASSGGDRYWGYTF.

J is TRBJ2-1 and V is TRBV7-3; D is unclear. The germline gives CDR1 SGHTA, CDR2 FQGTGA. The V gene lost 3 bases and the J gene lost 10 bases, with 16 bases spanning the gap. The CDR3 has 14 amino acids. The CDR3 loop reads CASSFLSGLGEQFF. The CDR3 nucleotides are TGTGCCAGCAGCTTTTTGTCCGGGTTAGGCGAGCAGTTCTTC.

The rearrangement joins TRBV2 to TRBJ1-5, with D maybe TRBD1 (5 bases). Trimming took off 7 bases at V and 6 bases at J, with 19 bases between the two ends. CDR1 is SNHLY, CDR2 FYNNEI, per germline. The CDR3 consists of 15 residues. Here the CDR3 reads CASIPSQGGSQPQHF. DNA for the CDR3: TGTGCCAGCATACCGAGCCAGGGAGGGAGTCAGCCCCAGCATTTT.

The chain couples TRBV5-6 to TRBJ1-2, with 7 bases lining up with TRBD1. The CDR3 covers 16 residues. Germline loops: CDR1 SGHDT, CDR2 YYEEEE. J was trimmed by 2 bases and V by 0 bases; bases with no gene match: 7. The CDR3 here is CASSLGAGGWNYGYTF. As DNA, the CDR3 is TGTGCCAGCAGCTTGGGGGCAGGGGGTTGGAACTATGGCTACACCTTC. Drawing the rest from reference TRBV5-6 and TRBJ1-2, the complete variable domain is DAGVTQSPTHLIKTRGQQVTLRCSPKSGHDTVSWYQQALGQGPQFIFQYYEEEERQRGNFPDRFSGHQFPNYSSELNVNALLLGDSALYLCASSLGAGGWNYGYTFGSGTRLTVV.